The 12 T cell receptor beta chains given below trace back to one sample, sequenced in a study of Ad26.COV2.S vaccination and SARS-CoV-2 variants. Here immunoSEQ multiplex PCR was the method, and the copy in TCRdb shows in-frame clones only, minus some. The table has 250,000 or so clones, around 85% seen once; the top ten hold just under 3%. Documented treatment: roughly 18 received Ad26.COV2.S at low or high dose, single or two shots; several received placebo; per-sample allocation not given. Sampling happened 63 days after the first vaccine or placebo injection. This specimen was peripheral blood, taken in a trial of Ad26.COV2.S vaccine versus placebo. These TCRs come from a person aged 18 to 65 who received the Ad26.COV2.S COVID-19 vaccine or a placebo.

This rearrangement joins TRBV19 to TRBJ2-3; no firm D call. Germline-derived CDR1 and CDR2 are LNHDA and SQIVND (reference sequence). Between the trimmed V and J ends, which lost 3 bases and 2 bases, there was a span of 9 bases. CDR3 length equals 14 residues. CDR3: CASSMGGTTDTQYF. CDR3 sequence (DNA): TGTGCCAGTAGTATGGGCGGTACCACAGATACGCAGTATTTT.

A single count supports this clone. The chain is built from TRBV6-2 or TRBV6-3 and TRBJ1-3, with D perhaps TRBD1 (5 bases). The CDR3 is 12 residues long. Germline values: CDR1 MNHEY, CDR2 SVGEGT. V lost 6 bases and J 8 bases, leaving 11 bases between the germline ends. The CDR3 reads CASSPGTYTIYF. CDR3 in DNA: TGTGCCAGCAGCCCCGGGACCTACACCATATATTTT.

The V call is TRBV11-3, the J call TRBJ2-1; possible D gene TRBD2, 6 bases. V was pared by 3 bases and J by 3 bases, with 9 bases between. CDR1 and CDR2 from the germline V gene are SGHNT and YENEEA. This CDR3 contains 14 residues. The CDR3 sequence: CASSFPAGYNEQFF. CDR3 nucleotides: TGTGCCAGCAGCTTTCCAGCGGGCTACAATGAGCAGTTCTTC.

V is TRBV30 and J is TRBJ2-5; D not resolved. V lost 1 base, J lost 7 bases, and 13 bases lay in between. The germline V gene encodes CDR1 GTSNPN and CDR2 SVGIG (reference sequence). The CDR3 length is 13 residues. The CDR3 loop reads CAWSGLEMGTQYF. CDR3 nucleotides: TGTGCCTGGAGTGGACTGGAAATGGGGACCCAGTACTTC. The full variable domain, completed using reference TRBV30 and TRBJ2-5, is SQTIHQWPATLVQPVGSPLSLECTVEGTSNPNLYWYRQAAGRGLQLLFYSVGIGQISSEVPQNLSASRPQDRQFILSSKKLLLSDSGFYLCAWSGLEMGTQYFGPGTRLLVL.

The chain recombines TRBV20-1 with TRBJ2-7, with D tentatively TRBD1 or TRBD2 (6 bases each). In germline, CDR1 is DFQATT, CDR2 SNEGSKA (reference sequence). This CDR3 is 13 amino acids long. Trimming stripped 3 bases from V and 5 bases from J, with 14 bases between. CDR3 sequence: CSASRGRPDEQYF. DNA of the CDR3: TGCAGTGCTAGTCGGGGGCGACCGGACGAGCAGTACTTC.

This clone was detected a few times. The chain is built from TRBV30 and TRBJ1-1; weak D call: TRBD1 (5 bases). The CDR3 runs to 13 residues. Deletions cut 5 bases from V and 0 bases from J, with 10 bases between. The germline V gene has CDR1 GTSNPN and CDR2 SVGIG (reference sequence). CDR3: CAWETAMNTEAFF. Here the CDR3 DNA reads TGTGCCTGGGAGACAGCTATGAACACTGAAGCTTTCTTT.

In this sample, this clone turned up a few times. J is TRBJ2-2 and V is TRBV4-1; no definite D call. CDR1 and CDR2 from the germline V gene are MGHRA and YSYEKL. This CDR3 contains 15 residues. The V and J ends lost 3 bases and 3 bases respectively, with 11 bases between them. The CDR3 coding sequence is TGCGCCAGCAGCCACTTAAGTCAGTACACCGGGGAGCTGTTTTTT. This encodes CASSHLSQYTGELFF.

This sequence joins TRBV2 and TRBJ1-5, with D maybe TRBD1 (6 bases). The V gene lost 6 bases and the J gene lost 6 bases, with 9 bases spanning the gap. Germline values: CDR1 SNHLY, CDR2 FYNNEI. This CDR3 comprises 12 residues. CDR3 sequence (DNA): TGTGCCAGCAGGCAGGGGCCTCAGCCCCAGCATTTT. Translated, it gives CASRQGPQPQHF. The full variable domain, completed using reference TRBV2 and TRBJ1-5, is EPEVTQTPSHQVTQMGQEVILRCVPISNHLYFYWYRQILGQKVEFLVSFYNNEISEKSEIFDDQFSVERPDGSNFTLKIRSTKLEDSAMYFCASRQGPQPQHFGDGTRLSIL.

V is TRBV9 and J is TRBJ1-3, with 7 bases fitting TRBD1. Unmatched junction bases numbered 3, after V lost 3 bases and J lost 0 bases. CDR1 and CDR2 (germline): SGDLS, YYNGEE. CDR3 length: 15 amino acids. CDR3 loop: CASSDRDSSGNTIYF. The CDR3 region has the DNA TGTGCCAGCAGCGACCGGGACAGCTCTGGAAACACCATATATTTT.

V and J are TRBV27 and TRBJ2-3, with 15 positions matching TRBD2. The CDR3 runs to 23 residues. J lost 1 base, V lost 5 bases, and 22 bases had no gene match. CDR1 MNHEY and CDR2 SMNVEV come from the germline V gene (reference sequence). Here the CDR3 reads CASSPIISTGLAGGLAGTDTQYF. The CDR3 nucleotides are TGTGCCAGCAGTCCCATTATTTCAACTGGACTAGCGGGAGGGCTTGCGGGCACAGATACGCAGTATTTT.

CDR3 loop: CAWSNRGRNQPQHF. The CDR3 DNA reads as TGTGCCTGGAGTAACCGGGGGCGCAATCAGCCCCAGCATTTT. The rearrangement links TRBV30 to TRBJ1-5; D perhaps matches TRBD1 (6 bases). The CDR3 extends over 14 amino acids. Per germline, CDR1 GTSNPN and CDR2 SVGIG (reference sequence). V gave up 2 bases and J gave up 2 bases, with 10 bases separating them.

The rearrangement links TRBV7-9 to TRBJ2-5, with D possibly being TRBD1 (6 bases). Germline CDR1 reads SEHNR; CDR2 reads FQNEAQ (reference sequence). This CDR3 has 15 residues. Trimming removed 5 bases at V and 4 bases at J, with 17 bases between. The CDR3 region is CASSPGALGRETQYF. The CDR3 DNA sequence: TGTGCCAGCAGCCCAGGGGCACTAGGTAGAGAGACCCAGTACTTC.